The 27 T cell receptor beta chains presented below share a single source sample, sequenced in a study of cytomegalovirus exposure and HLA in healthy donors. Only in-frame clones appear in the TCRdb table, and some are missing; sequencing was by immunoSEQ multiplex PCR. The profile covers fewer than 350,000 clones, with around 89% appearing a single time and about 0.85% taken by the ten largest. Sample: PBMCs. These receptors all stem from a woman between 18 and 29 years old in good health and CMV-seronegative.

The rearrangement uses TRBV28 and TRBJ1-6; a weak D match, TRBD1 (6 bases). CDR3 length equals 15 residues. The ends were cut back, 5 bases at V and 8 bases at J, with 16 bases in the middle. Germline V lookup: CDR1 MDHEN, CDR2 SYDVKM. CDR3 residues: CASSTNREPYSPLHF. The CDR3 DNA sequence: TGTGCCAGCAGTACAAACAGGGAGCCGTATTCACCCCTCCACTTT.

The rearrangement joins TRBV7-2 to TRBJ2-1, with TRBD1 matching over 9 bases. V trimming: 6 bases; J trimming: 7 bases; junction bases outside the gene matches: 7. CDR1 is SGHTA and CDR2 is FQGNSA in the germline V gene. The CDR3 spans 14 residues. This CDR3 is CASSPRQGGNEQFF. The CDR3 region has the DNA TGTGCCAGCAGTCCACGACAGGGGGGGAATGAGCAGTTCTTC.

This sequence joins TRBV9 and TRBJ1-5, with 10 bases aligning to TRBD1. V gave up 2 bases and J gave up 4 bases; unmatched junction bases: 18. CDR3 length equals 20 residues. The germline gives CDR1 SGDLS, CDR2 YYNGEE. CDR3 nucleotide sequence: TGTGCCAGCAGCGTCCCTATATATAGTCGGGACAGGGGACTGAATCAGCCCCAGCATTTT. The encoded protein is CASSVPIYSRDRGLNQPQHF.

The rearrangement links TRBV30 to TRBJ1-4, with D hard to call. Germline V CDR1 and CDR2: GTSNPN, SVGIG (reference sequence). This CDR3 contains 13 residues. Trimming cost V 3 bases and J 5 bases, with 10 bases left between them. The CDR3 loop reads CAWRRSRNEKLFF. The CDR3 DNA reads as TGTGCCTGGAGGAGGTCCCGAAATGAAAAACTGTTTTTT. The variable domain in full, completed from reference TRBV30 and TRBJ1-4, reads SQTIHQWPATLVQPVGSPLSLECTVEGTSNPNLYWYRQAAGRGLQLLFYSVGIGQISSEVPQNLSASRPQDRQFILSSKKLLLSDSGFYLCAWRRSRNEKLFFGSGTQLSVL.

V gene TRBV5-5 combines with J gene TRBJ2-7; weak D call: TRBD1 (5 bases). Germline CDR1 reads SGHKS; CDR2 reads YYEKEE (reference sequence). The CDR3 has 14 residues. V dropped 3 bases and J dropped 2 bases, with 12 bases sitting between them. For the CDR3, the DNA is TGTGCCAGCAGCTACGACAGCTTCACCTACGAGCAGTACTTC. Translation gives CASSYDSFTYEQYF.

The chain has TRBV4-3 and TRBJ2-7; 7 bases map to TRBD1. The CDR3 sequence is 15 residues long. With V trimmed by 3 bases and J by 4 bases, 9 bases remained unmatched. Per germline, CDR1 LGHNA and CDR2 YSLEER. CDR3 nucleotide sequence: TGCGCCAGCAGCCAGGGGATAGGGGGCACTTACGAGCAGTACTTC. Translating gives CASSQGIGGTYEQYF.

This clone was recorded a few times. This chain uses TRBV2 with TRBJ2-2; 7 bases match TRBD2. This CDR3 is built from 13 residues. With V trimmed by 8 bases and J by 2 bases, 2 bases remained unmatched. Germline CDR1 SNHLY, CDR2 FYNNEI. The CDR3 is CASGGENTGELFF. CDR3 sequence (DNA): TGTGCCAGCGGGGGGGAAAACACCGGGGAGCTGTTTTTT.

The chain couples TRBV5-4 to TRBJ2-1, with TRBD2 matching 11 bases. Germline lookup yields CDR1 SGHNT and CDR2 YYREEE (reference sequence). Losses at the gene ends were 6 bases for V and 10 bases for J; bases not matched to a gene: 12. There are 15 residues in the CDR3. CDR3 nucleotide sequence: TGTGCCAGCAACCGCGGTAGCGGGAGGGCCGGGGAGCAGTTCTTC. The encoded protein is CASNRGSGRAGEQFF.

This clone was seen a single time. This chain connects TRBV5-6 to TRBJ1-5, with D possibly matching TRBD1 (5 bases). Per the germline V gene, CDR1 is SGHDT and CDR2 is YYEEEE. V gave up 0 bases and J gave up 2 bases, with 9 bases separating them. This CDR3 region has 15 residues. This CDR3 reads CASSLGQGGNQPQHF. For the CDR3, the DNA is TGTGCCAGCAGCTTGGGGCAGGGCGGCAATCAGCCCCAGCATTTT.

This chain joins TRBV19 and TRBJ2-7; tentatively, D is TRBD2 (6 bases). V was clipped by 5 bases and J by 5 bases, with 13 bases between them. The CDR3 is 13 amino acids. CDR1 and CDR2 from the germline V gene are LNHDA and SQIVND (reference sequence). CDR3 bases: TGTGCCAGTAGTCTACTAGCAGCCCACGAGCAGTACTTC. Its translation: CASSLLAAHEQYF.

There are a few counts of this clone. The V call is TRBV6-5, the J call TRBJ1-2, with D tentatively TRBD1 (6 bases). The V gene's germline CDR1 is MNHEY and CDR2 SVGAGI. This CDR3 is built from 13 residues. Trimming took off 5 bases at V and 8 bases at J, with 15 bases between the two ends. The CDR3 here is CASSQPQGGGYTF. DNA for the CDR3: TGTGCCAGCAGTCAACCACAGGGCGGCGGCTACACCTTC.

The chain links TRBV27 to TRBJ2-6; TRBD2 aligns across 10 bases. CDR3 length equals 18 residues. Per the germline V gene, CDR1 is MNHEY and CDR2 is SMNVEV (reference sequence). The V and J ends lost 6 bases and 2 bases, in that order; junction bases with no gene match: 10. CDR3 in amino acids: CASRLRSSGRPGANVLTF. The CDR3 DNA reads as TGTGCCAGCAGGTTAAGGTCTAGCGGGAGACCTGGGGCCAACGTCCTGACTTTC.

V usage is TRBV23-1 and J usage is TRBJ1-1, with a possible D match to TRBD1 (6 bases). TRBV23-1 is annotated as an ORF whose role is uncertain. Trimming cost V 7 bases and J 1 base, with 28 bases left between them. This CDR3 is 19 amino acids long. The CDR3: CASNVTSPKTGEKNTEAFF. DNA for the CDR3: TGCGCCAGCAACGTCACCTCCCCTAAGACAGGCGAAAAGAACACTGAAGCTTTCTTT.

V and J are TRBV10-2 and TRBJ2-1; D is perhaps TRBD2 (6 bases). This CDR3 contains 17 residues. V shed 2 bases and J shed 0 bases, with 14 bases lying between them. Germline CDR1 and CDR2: WSHSY and SAAADI. DNA for the CDR3: TGCGCCAGCAGTGAGGACTTAGCGGCGAGCTCCTACAATGAGCAGTTCTTC. It yields the protein CASSEDLAASSYNEQFF.

The V and J genes are TRBV9 and TRBJ1-1; no reliable D call. This CDR3 is 17 amino acids long. Trimming took 1 base from V and 4 from J, leaving 20 bases between them. In germline, CDR1 is SGDLS, CDR2 YYNGEE. The CDR3, as DNA: TGTGCCAGCAGCGTAACCCCTCAAGGAGGGTTGGGCACTGAAGCTTTCTTT. This gives the protein CASSVTPQGGLGTEAFF.

This chain links TRBV28 with TRBJ1-2, with D possibly being TRBD1 (6 bases). V lost 5 bases to trimming and J lost 0 bases, with 13 bases between them. The CDR3 extends over 15 amino acids. CDR1 is MDHEN, CDR2 SYDVKM, per germline. CDR3 in amino acids: CASSLDSTANYGYTF. CDR3 DNA sequence: TGTGCCAGCAGTCTGGACAGCACCGCTAACTATGGCTACACCTTC.

The rearrangement uses TRBV10-3 and TRBJ1-2, with 7 bases aligning to TRBD1. The CDR3 contains 13 residues. With V trimmed by 10 bases and J by 5 bases, 10 bases remained unmatched. In germline, CDR1 is ENHRY, CDR2 SYGVKD. CDR3 loop: CATQGDGWYGYTF. The CDR3 coding sequence is TGTGCCACGCAGGGGGACGGATGGTATGGCTACACCTTC.

This clone was seen a single time. Here the CDR3 reads CASSIGFSRGTEAFF. In DNA form, the CDR3 reads TGTGCCAGTAGTATTGGTTTTTCACGGGGCACTGAAGCTTTCTTT. The rearrangement uses TRBV19 and TRBJ1-1, with no clear D. The V end lost 3 bases, the J end lost 4 bases, and 15 bases lay between the germline ends. This CDR3 region has 15 residues. The germline V gene has CDR1 LNHDA and CDR2 SQIVND (reference sequence).

This chain links TRBV28 with TRBJ1-2; the match to TRBD1 covers 8 bases. The CDR3 runs to 17 residues. V lost 4 bases to trimming and J lost 6 bases; unmatched junction nucleotides: 16. CDR1 is MDHEN, CDR2 SYDVKM, per germline. This chain's CDR3 is CASSYLGRGQGRDGYTF. The CDR3 DNA is TGTGCCAGCAGTTACCTAGGAAGAGGACAGGGAAGAGATGGCTACACCTTC.

The CDR3 here is CASRDRQGNTEAFF. DNA for the CDR3: TGTGCCAGCAGGGACCGACAGGGAAACACTGAAGCTTTCTTT. The rearrangement joins TRBV6-1 to TRBJ1-1; 7 bases agree with TRBD1. The CDR3 has 14 residues. Per the germline V gene, CDR1 is MNHNS and CDR2 is SASEGT. V gave up 6 bases and J gave up 2 bases; unmatched junction bases: 6.

V is TRBV28 and J is TRBJ1-5; 9 bases agree with TRBD1. The junction had 13 bases not matched to a gene; V was cut back by 6 bases and J by 1 base. The CDR3 runs to 18 residues. Germline values: CDR1 MDHEN, CDR2 SYDVKM. The CDR3 nucleotides are TGTGCCAGCAGCAAACGGGACAGGGCAAGGTGGAGCAATCAGCCCCAGCATTTT. Residues: CASSKRDRARWSNQPQHF.

The CDR3 reads CASSPAGSGLNEQFF. The CDR3 DNA reads as TGTGCCAGCAGCCCGGCGGGAAGCGGGTTAAATGAGCAGTTCTTC. The rearrangement uses TRBV7-3 and TRBJ2-1; D might be TRBD2 (6 bases). V dropped 5 bases and J dropped 7 bases, with 18 bases sitting between them. Germline V gives CDR1 SGHTA, CDR2 FQGTGA. This CDR3 comprises 15 residues.

The chain uses TRBV5-1 and TRBJ2-3; D may be TRBD1 (5 bases). Germline assignment: CDR1 SGHRS and CDR2 YFSETQ. The CDR3 covers 15 residues. With 4 bases removed from V and 2 bases from J, the gap between germline ends came to 14 bases. The CDR3: CASSPLGASTDTQYF. The CDR3, as DNA: TGCGCCAGCAGCCCGTTAGGGGCATCCACAGATACGCAGTATTTT.

The rearrangement links TRBV6-7 to TRBJ2-1; TRBD2 matches at 10 bases. TRBV6-7 is identified as an open reading frame with a role that is uncertain. After removal of 3 bases from V and 9 bases from J, the junction contained 14 bases not matched to a gene. CDR3 length equals 17 residues. CDR3 loop: CASSYGLAEPLGSEQFF. CDR3 sequence (DNA): TGTGCCAGCAGTTATGGACTAGCGGAGCCCCTCGGTAGTGAGCAGTTCTTC.

This chain links TRBV5-1 with TRBJ2-1; 7 positions match TRBD2. Germline CDR1 reads SGHRS; CDR2 reads YFSETQ. V lost 7 bases to trimming and J lost 4 bases; unmatched junction nucleotides: 8. The CDR3 is made up of 14 amino acids. The CDR3, as DNA: TGCGCCAGCTCGGGGGGATTGGGGTACAATGAGCAGTTCTTC. It codes for CASSGGLGYNEQFF.

This clone appeared a single time. This rearrangement joins TRBV11-1 to TRBJ1-1, with D uncertain. The germline gives CDR1 SGHAT, CDR2 FQDESV (reference sequence). V was clipped by 3 bases and J by 4 bases, with 12 bases between them. This CDR3 contains 14 residues. CDR3 region: CASSFRSGSTEAFF. The DNA of the CDR3 is TGTGCCAGCAGCTTTCGGTCGGGATCCACTGAAGCTTTCTTT.

A few counts support this clone. The J gene is TRBJ1-2, the V gene TRBV6-5; TRBD1 is a possible D gene (6 bases). This CDR3 is built from 13 residues. The V end lost 4 bases, the J end lost 3 bases, and 9 bases lay between the germline ends. Germline-derived CDR1 and CDR2 are MNHEY and SVGAGI. The CDR3 sequence: CASSSTGHYGYTF. The CDR3 DNA follows: TGTGCCAGCAGTTCAACAGGGCACTATGGCTACACCTTC.